What follows are 28 T cell receptor beta chains derived from one specimen sequenced in a study of CD8+ T cells in alopecia areata. Reverse transcription of extracted RNA yielded cDNA, which provided the sequencing template. Assay: immunoSEQ multiplex PCR; the TCRdb copy retains only in-frame clones and omits some. The sample has about 190,000 clones; about 60% are singletons. Noted treatment: oral pan-JAK inhibitor, 5-10 mg twice daily. The material was CD4+ T cells sorted from blood, obtained at week 4, from a patient treated with tofacitinib. Every receptor here comes from a human donor with alopecia areata.

DNA for the CDR3: TGTGCCAGCAGCCTTAGCGGGAAAAGATCGGATACGCAGTATTTT. It is translated as CASSLSGKRSDTQYF. This chain links TRBV7-2 with TRBJ2-3; TRBD2 matches at 8 bases. The CDR3 consists of 15 residues. CDR1 and CDR2 from the germline V gene are SGHTA and FQGNSA. Germline trimming cut 5 bases from V and 6 bases from J; bases unmatched to any gene: 10.

J is TRBJ2-3 and V is TRBV11-3; the D gene could be TRBD1 or TRBD2 (5 bases each). The V end lost 5 bases, the J end lost 2 bases, and 14 bases lay between the germline ends. The CDR3 totals 15 residues. Germline V CDR1 and CDR2: SGHNT, YENEEA. CDR3 region: CASSDGDGLTDTQYF. The CDR3 coding sequence is TGTGCCAGCAGCGACGGGGACGGCCTCACAGATACGCAGTATTTT.

The chain uses TRBV2 and TRBJ2-7, with a weak D call TRBD2 (6 bases). V was clipped by 4 bases and J by 0 bases, with 16 bases between them. This CDR3 comprises 16 residues. Per the germline V gene, CDR1 is SNHLY and CDR2 is FYNNEI. The CDR3 reads CASSAESGSSSYEQYF. The CDR3 nucleotides are TGTGCCAGCAGTGCGGAGAGCGGGTCCAGCTCCTACGAGCAGTACTTC.

The genes are TRBV7-9 and TRBJ2-3; 10 bases are a match to TRBD2. The length of the CDR3 is 15 residues. V shed 4 bases, J shed 2 bases, and the junction held 3 bases outside the gene matches. Germline-derived CDR1 and CDR2 are SEHNR and FQNEAQ (reference sequence). The CDR3 loop reads CASSWTSGHTDTQYF. CDR3 nucleotides: TGTGCCAGCAGCTGGACTAGCGGTCACACAGATACGCAGTATTTT.

This clone was seen just once. The gene calls are TRBV11-2 and TRBJ2-6, with 7 positions matching TRBD2. CDR1 and CDR2 from the germline V gene are SGHAT and FQNNGV. After removal of 3 bases from V and 0 bases from J, the junction contained 5 bases not matched to a gene. This CDR3 spans 17 amino acids. Here the CDR3 reads CASSFGDYLSGANVLTF. DNA for the CDR3: TGTGCCAGCAGCTTCGGGGACTACCTCTCTGGGGCCAACGTCCTGACTTTC.

This clone was counted once. The chain has TRBV30 and TRBJ2-1; weak D call: TRBD2 (6 bases). This CDR3 has 12 residues. V lost 5 bases, J lost 7 bases, and 12 bases lay in between. Germline V gives CDR1 GTSNPN, CDR2 SVGIG (reference sequence). CDR3 sequence (DNA): TGTGCCTGGGGACTACCACAAAATGAGCAGTTCTTC. It specifies CAWGLPQNEQFF.

This clone was seen a few times. The rearrangement links TRBV7-9 to TRBJ1-1; no clear D. The CDR3 has 11 amino acids. Per the germline V gene, CDR1 is SEHNR and CDR2 is FQNEAQ (reference sequence). Trimming shortened V by 8 bases and J by 7 bases, and 11 bases separated the two germline ends. Here the CDR3 reads CASRLLIEAFF. As DNA, the CDR3 is TGTGCCAGCCGACTGTTGATTGAAGCTTTCTTT.

The chain couples TRBV10-3 to TRBJ2-3; unclear D gene. This CDR3 has 11 amino acids. Trimming shortened V by 8 bases and J by 7 bases, and 10 bases separated the two germline ends. The germline gives CDR1 ENHRY, CDR2 SYGVKD. Written as DNA, the CDR3 is TGTGCCATCGAAGAAAGGAATACGCAGTATTTT. Amino acids: CAIEERNTQYF.

The gene calls are TRBV5-4 and TRBJ1-1; D call uncertain. V lost 4 bases and J lost 0, with 13 bases in between. Germline CDR1 SGHNT, CDR2 YYREEE (reference sequence). This CDR3 contains 15 residues. DNA for the CDR3: TGTGCCAGCAGCACCGACGGCTACATGAACACTGAAGCTTTCTTT. This encodes CASSTDGYMNTEAFF.

The chain joins TRBV7-2 to TRBJ2-7; perhaps TRBD2 as D (5 bases). V lost 5 bases to trimming and J lost 6 bases, with 20 bases between them. CDR1 SGHTA and CDR2 FQGNSA come from the germline V gene. This CDR3 has 15 residues. In DNA form, the CDR3 reads TGTGCCAGCAGCCCCGGAGGAGGTCGCCGGGGCGAGCAGTACTTC. This encodes CASSPGGGRRGEQYF.

V and J are TRBV30 and TRBJ1-4; the match to TRBD1 covers 10 bases. The V gene's germline CDR1 is GTSNPN and CDR2 SVGIG (reference sequence). The CDR3 has 14 amino acids. Trimming took 2 bases from V and 6 from J; bases not matched to a gene: 3. CDR3 sequence: CAWSKGQGDEKLFF. CDR3 DNA sequence: TGTGCCTGGAGTAAAGGACAGGGGGATGAAAAACTGTTTTTT.

This chain joins TRBV5-1 and TRBJ2-7, with D possibly being TRBD2 (6 bases). The length of the CDR3 is 13 residues. Per the germline V gene, CDR1 is SGHRS and CDR2 is YFSETQ. V lost 4 bases to trimming and J lost 7 bases, with 15 bases between them. DNA for the CDR3: TGCGCCAGCAGCAGGGACTCAACGGGGGAGCAGTACTTC. Translating it yields CASSRDSTGEQYF.

This chain joins TRBV29-1 and TRBJ1-1; 8 nucleotides line up with TRBD1. The CDR3 is 14 residues long. In germline, CDR1 is SQVTM, CDR2 ANQGSEA. After removal of 5 bases from V and 4 bases from J, the junction contained 9 bases not matched to a gene. The CDR3 coding sequence is TGCAGCGTTAGGGCAGGGGGCGCGGGCACTGAAGCTTTCTTT. Protein: CSVRAGGAGTEAFF.

This chain joins TRBV28 and TRBJ1-2; D not certain. Trimming cost V 6 bases and J 3 bases, with 8 bases left between them. There are 12 residues in the CDR3. Per the germline V gene, CDR1 is MDHEN and CDR2 is SYDVKM. CDR3: CASSVGDYGYTF. The DNA of the CDR3 is TGTGCCAGCAGCGTCGGGGACTATGGCTACACCTTC.

This clone was counted between two and nine times. The CDR3 protein is CASSLAGTGQETQYF. As DNA, the CDR3 is TGTGCCAGTAGTCTGGCCGGGACAGGCCAGGAGACCCAGTACTTC. The V call is TRBV19, the J call TRBJ2-5, with 8 bases aligning to TRBD1. Trimming cost V 5 bases and J 5 bases; bases outside gene matches: 10. The CDR3 runs to 15 residues. CDR1 and CDR2 from the germline V gene are LNHDA and SQIVND (reference sequence).

This chain links TRBV30 with TRBJ1-1; maybe TRBD1 (6 bases). Germline CDR1 and CDR2: GTSNPN and SVGIG (reference sequence). Trimming took 3 bases from V and 3 from J, leaving 17 bases between them. CDR3 length equals 15 residues. CDR3 coding DNA: TGTGCCTGGAGCAGGGGCCGGACATGGGACACTGAAGCTTTCTTT. It encodes CAWSRGRTWDTEAFF.

The chain is built from TRBV29-1 and TRBJ2-5; 7 bases line up with TRBD1. Losses at the gene ends were 1 base for V and 5 bases for J; bases not matched to a gene: 10. Germline V gene lookup returns CDR1 SQVTM and CDR2 ANQGSEA. The CDR3 runs to 15 residues. This chain's CDR3 is CSVEVVAGGSETQYF. In nucleotides, the CDR3 is TGCAGCGTTGAAGTCGTAGCAGGGGGATCCGAGACCCAGTACTTC.

In this sample, this clone turned up a few times. This chain joins TRBV5-1 and TRBJ2-1; TRBD2 matches at 7 bases. The CDR3 sequence is 15 residues long. CDR1 SGHRS and CDR2 YFSETQ come from the germline V gene. After removal of 0 bases from V and 2 bases from J, the junction contained 2 bases not matched to a gene. The CDR3 is CASSLVGGTYNEQFF. The DNA for the CDR3 is TGCGCCAGCAGCTTGGTCGGGGGGACCTACAATGAGCAGTTCTTC.

The chain is built from TRBV4-2 and TRBJ2-1; D is perhaps TRBD2 (6 bases). Germline V CDR1 and CDR2: LGHNA, YNFKEQ. The V end was cut by 4 bases, the J end by 0 bases, with 13 bases between. This CDR3 contains 16 residues. DNA of the CDR3: TGTGCCAGCAGCCCCCATAGCGGAAGCTCCTACAATGAGCAGTTCTTC. Translation: CASSPHSGSSYNEQFF.

This clone was counted only a few times. The chain recombines TRBV30 with TRBJ1-2; tentative D call: TRBD1 (5 bases). The V and J ends lost 2 bases and 4 bases respectively, with 11 bases between them. The CDR3 totals 13 residues. CDR1 is GTSNPN, CDR2 SVGIG, per germline (reference sequence). CDR3 coding DNA: TGTGCCTGGAGTCGGGACCGACGCTATGGCTACACCTTC. Translating gives CAWSRDRRYGYTF.

This clone turned up a few times. The chain recombines TRBV6-1 with TRBJ2-1, with TRBD1 matching over 7 bases. The trim removed 4 bases at V and 9 bases at J, leaving 15 bases unmatched. Germline loops: CDR1 MNHNS, CDR2 SASEGT. CDR3 length: 16 residues. The CDR3 region is CASSGTGTAIYGEQFF. The CDR3 nucleotides read TGTGCCAGCAGTGGGACCGGGACAGCGATCTATGGTGAGCAGTTCTTC.

CDR3: CAWSVRGLYGYTF. Written as DNA, the CDR3 is TGTGCCTGGAGTGTACGGGGGCTCTATGGCTACACCTTC. The chain joins TRBV30 to TRBJ1-2, with D perhaps TRBD1 (6 bases). The germline V gene encodes CDR1 GTSNPN and CDR2 SVGIG (reference sequence). Trimming left V 0 bases short and J 4 bases short, with 9 bases between. This CDR3 comprises 13 residues.

The table lists this clone with a few counts. This chain's CDR3 is CASSAQTGSYGYTF. DNA for the CDR3: TGTGCCAGCAGCGCCCAAACAGGGAGCTATGGCTACACCTTC. This rearrangement joins TRBV9 to TRBJ1-2; TRBD1 is a possible D gene (6 bases). The germline V gene has CDR1 SGDLS and CDR2 YYNGEE. Trimming stripped 3 bases from V and 4 bases from J, with 13 bases between. This CDR3 has 14 residues. Together with reference TRBV9 and TRBJ1-2, the CDR3 gives the full variable domain: DSGVTQTPKHLITATGQRVTLRCSPRSGDLSVYWYQQSLDQGLQFLIQYYNGEERAKGNILERFSAQQFPDLHSELNLSSLELGDSALYFCASSAQTGSYGYTFGSGTRLTVV.

This clone turned up a few times. The CDR3 spells CAWSGMSTGELFF. The CDR3 DNA sequence: TGTGCCTGGAGTGGGATGAGTACCGGGGAGCTGTTTTTT. The chain recombines TRBV30 with TRBJ2-2, with D uncertain. From germline, CDR1 is GTSNPN and CDR2 SVGIG (reference sequence). The CDR3 has 13 residues. Trimming took 1 base from V and 5 from J, leaving 8 bases between them. The full variable domain, with the rest looked up from reference TRBV30 and TRBJ2-2, is SQTIHQWPATLVQPVGSPLSLECTVEGTSNPNLYWYRQAAGRGLQLLFYSVGIGQISSEVPQNLSASRPQDRQFILSSKKLLLSDSGFYLCAWSGMSTGELFFGEGSRLTVL.

The CDR3 spells CASSYQRTLSTDTQYF. The DNA for the CDR3 is TGTGCCAGCAGTTACCAACGGACCCTCAGCACAGATACGCAGTATTTT. V gene TRBV6-6 combines with J gene TRBJ2-3; D call uncertain. This CDR3 region has 16 residues. V lost 2 bases to trimming and J lost 0 bases, with 12 bases between them. Per germline, CDR1 MNHNY and CDR2 SVGAGI (reference sequence).

The chain joins TRBV29-1 to TRBJ2-7; weak D call: TRBD1 (5 bases). Trimming took 7 bases from V and 1 from J, leaving 20 bases between them. The CDR3 is 15 amino acids. In germline, CDR1 is SQVTM, CDR2 ANQGSEA. The CDR3 nucleotides are TGCAGCGCAATTAGCCCAGGGCGGAGTTCCTACGAGCAGTACTTC. It yields the protein CSAISPGRSSYEQYF.

With regard to this clone: Sequence at one end of the junction differs from germline and may be a read error. The rearrangement joins TRBV7-2 to TRBJ2-4; 7 bases line up with TRBD1. Germline V CDR1 and CDR2: SGHTA, FQGNSA. This CDR3 region has 15 residues. The CDR3 region is CASSQPAETGNGWDF. The CDR3 nucleotides read TGTGCCAGCAGCCAACCGGCCGAGACAGGGAACGGTTGGGACTTC.

The chain joins TRBV7-2 to TRBJ2-3; D is ambiguous. With 2 bases removed from V and 0 bases from J, the gap between germline ends came to 9 bases. The CDR3 runs 15 residues. Germline CDR1 is SGHTA and CDR2 is FQGNSA. CDR3 bases: TGTGCCAGCAGCTTATCGTATACTAGCACAGATACGCAGTATTTT. Its protein product is CASSLSYTSTDTQYF.